The clone carrying this TCR beta chain occurred many times. Its antigen is not known. The data were obtained in a study of T cell repertoires in cytomegalovirus infection. V dropped 5 bases and J dropped 1 base, with 7 bases sitting between them. The CDR3 is 13 residues long. Germline lookup yields CDR1 SGHVS and CDR2 FQNEAQ. A single record per CDR3 protein comes from TCRdb applying MiXCR to the reads. This sample has about 260,000 distinct CDR3 sequences, with roughly 13% found just once. Study observations and caveats: Cumulative frequency of public TCR beta families picked out carriers of CMV plus the relevant HLA.

The receptor was derived from a human donor in good health (CMV status not recorded). Some clones in this sample may be carry-over from other donors' samples. Sequenced: PBMCs. V is TRBV7-8 and J is TRBJ2-3; D remains ambiguous. Here the CDR3 reads CASSREGTDTQYF. In DNA form, the CDR3 reads TGTGCCAGCAGCCGAGAGGGCACAGATACGCAGTATTTT.